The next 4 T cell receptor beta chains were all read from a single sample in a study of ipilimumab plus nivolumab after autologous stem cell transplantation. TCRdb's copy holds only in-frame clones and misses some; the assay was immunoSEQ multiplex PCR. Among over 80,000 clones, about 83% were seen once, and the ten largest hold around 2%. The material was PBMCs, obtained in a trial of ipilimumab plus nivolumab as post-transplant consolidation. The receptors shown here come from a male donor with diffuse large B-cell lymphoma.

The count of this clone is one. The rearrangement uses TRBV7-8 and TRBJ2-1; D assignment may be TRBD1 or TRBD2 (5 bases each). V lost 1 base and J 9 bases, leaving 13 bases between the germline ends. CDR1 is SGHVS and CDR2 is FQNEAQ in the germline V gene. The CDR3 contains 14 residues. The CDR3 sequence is CASSLGVLGTEQFF. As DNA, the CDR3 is TGTGCCAGCAGCTTAGGCGTGCTTGGGACTGAGCAGTTCTTC.

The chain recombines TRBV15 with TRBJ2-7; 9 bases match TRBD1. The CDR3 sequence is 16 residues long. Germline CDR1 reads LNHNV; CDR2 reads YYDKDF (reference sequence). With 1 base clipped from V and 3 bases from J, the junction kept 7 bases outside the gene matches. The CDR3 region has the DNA TGTGCCACCAGCAGAGTCTCGACAGGGGGGAGCTACGAGCAGTACTTC. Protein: CATSRVSTGGSYEQYF.

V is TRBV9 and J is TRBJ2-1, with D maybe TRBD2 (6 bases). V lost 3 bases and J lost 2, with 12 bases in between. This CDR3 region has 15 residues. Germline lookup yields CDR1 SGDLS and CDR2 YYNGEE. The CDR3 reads CASSAEGGTYNEQFF. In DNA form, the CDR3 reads TGTGCCAGCAGCGCGGAGGGTGGTACCTACAATGAGCAGTTCTTC.

The CDR3 DNA sequence: TGTGCCAGCAGGGCAGATCGGGGCTACACCTTC. Protein sequence: CASRADRGYTF. V is TRBV6-6 and J is TRBJ1-2; D is unclear. CDR1 is MNHNY and CDR2 is SVGAGI in the germline V gene (reference sequence). This CDR3 is built from 11 residues. The V gene lost 6 bases and the J gene lost 8 bases, with 10 bases spanning the gap.